The rows below give T cell receptor beta chains drawn from one sample of a study of blood T cell repertoires in COVID-19. Libraries were prepared by immunoSEQ multiplex PCR; TCRdb keeps only in-frame clonotypes and omits some of them. The sample yields roughly 170,000 clones, 70% to 85% seen once. The sequenced material came from peripheral blood. The receptors were sampled from a human donor in a cohort sampled during active COVID-19. Both conserved end residues are part of each CDR3. D genes are given only for firm matches. Not every row has a clone size; where given, it reads once, few, many or a size class.

NA	TRBV10-3	TRBD1	TRBJ2-7	CAITGQGAKGSEQYF	TGTGCCATCACCGGACAGGGGGCAAAAGGTAGCGAGCAGTACTTC
NA	TRBV5-5	NA	TRBJ1-5	CASRQTGNSQPQHF	TGTGCCAGCAGACAAACAGGGAATAGCCAGCCCCAGCATTTT
NA	TRBV5-4	TRBD2	TRBJ2-7	CASSLWGAGVDEQYF	TGTGCCAGCAGCTTGTGGGGAGCGGGGGTCGACGAGCAGTACTTC
NA	TRBV15	TRBD1	TRBJ1-1	CATSRTGDRYNTEAFF	TGTGCCACCAGCAGAACCGGGGACAGGTACAACACTGAAGCTTTCTTT
NA	TRBV4-2	NA	TRBJ1-4	CASSQGGGTNEKLFF	TGTGCCAGCAGCCAAGGGGGGGGGACTAATGAAAAACTGTTTTTT
NA	TRBV9	TRBD2	TRBJ2-5	CASSASGGGRETQYF	TGTGCCAGCAGCGCTAGCGGGGGAGGTAGGGAGACCCAGTACTTC
NA	TRBV9	TRBD1	TRBJ1-1	CASSRGTGIYPEAFF	TGTGCCAGCAGCAGGGGGACAGGGATCTACCCTGAAGCTTTCTTT
NA	TRBV2	NA	TRBJ1-1	CASKGLRGGRNTEAFF	TGTGCCAGCAAAGGGTTAAGGGGCGGGAGGAACACTGAAGCTTTCTTT
NA	TRBV5-6	NA	TRBJ1-4	CASSRTGVGDEKLFF	TGTGCCAGCAGTCGGACGGGAGTGGGGGATGAAAAACTGTTTTTT
NA	TRBV9	NA	TRBJ1-3	CASSPLLGGSRNTIYF	TGTGCCAGCAGCCCCCTCCTTGGAGGGAGTAGAAACACCATATATTTT
NA	TRBV30	TRBD2	TRBJ2-1	CAWTEGTSGYNEQFF	TGTGCCTGGACAGAAGGGACTAGCGGTTACAATGAGCAGTTCTTC
NA	TRBV7-6	TRBD2	TRBJ2-3	CASSSSSGGTSTDTQYF	TGTGCCAGCAGCTCATCTAGCGGGGGGACTAGCACAGATACGCAGTATTTT
NA	TRBV2	NA	TRBJ2-3	CASSELAPDTQYF	TGTGCCAGCAGTGAGCTAGCACCAGATACGCAGTATTTT
NA	TRBV3-1/TRBV3-2	TRBD1	TRBJ1-2	CASSSGQGYGYTF	TGTGCCAGCAGTTCGGGACAGGGTTATGGCTACACCTTC
NA	TRBV28	TRBD1	TRBJ2-5	CASSRDRGSQETQYF	TGTGCCAGCAGTCGGGACAGGGGGTCCCAAGAGACCCAGTACTTC
once	TRBV5-1	NA	TRBJ2-1	CASSLAFWGGGDEQFF	TGCGCCAGCAGCTTGGCTTTTTGGGGGGGCGGCGATGAGCAGTTCTTC
once	TRBV6-6	NA	TRBJ2-7	CASSYNRAPYEQYF	TGTGCCAGCAGTTACAACAGGGCCCCCTACGAGCAGTACTTC
NA	TRBV3-1/TRBV3-2	TRBD1	TRBJ1-4	CASSQDLGGGNEKLFF	TGTGCCAGCAGCCAAGATTTAGGGGGCGGTAATGAAAAACTGTTTTTT
NA	TRBV4-1	NA	TRBJ2-7	CASSRTGPVSYEQYF	TGCGCCAGCAGCCGCACAGGGCCTGTCTCCTACGAGCAGTACTTC
NA	TRBV2	NA	TRBJ1-2	CASSADRSYGYTF	TGTGCCAGCAGTGCGGACAGAAGCTATGGCTACACCTTC
NA	TRBV3-1/TRBV3-2	TRBD2	TRBJ2-7	CASSQDNPWTSGGFSYEQYF	TGTGCCAGCAGCCAAGATAACCCCTGGACTAGCGGGGGGTTCTCCTACGAGCAGTACTTC
NA	TRBV12-3/TRBV12-4	NA	TRBJ1-1	CASSLREGTEAFF	TGTGCCAGCAGCCTCAGGGAGGGGACTGAAGCTTTCTTT
NA	TRBV3-1/TRBV3-2	NA	TRBJ2-3	CASSHRGSTDTQYF	TGTGCCAGCAGCCATCGCGGTAGCACAGATACGCAGTATTTT
NA	TRBV2	NA	TRBJ2-1	CASRSGGYYNEQFF	TGTGCCAGCAGGTCCGGGGGTTACTACAATGAGCAGTTCTTC
once	TRBV2	NA	TRBJ2-5	CASRGFIRETQYF	TGTGCCAGCAGGGGCTTTATTCGAGAGACCCAGTACTTC
once	TRBV9	TRBD2	TRBJ2-1	CASSVEAGTSGGANNEQFF	TGTGCCAGCAGCGTAGAGGCCGGGACTAGCGGGGGGGCCAACAATGAGCAGTTCTTC
NA	TRBV2	NA	TRBJ2-3	CASSETRFNTDTQYF	TGTGCCAGCAGTGAAACTAGATTCAACACAGATACGCAGTATTTT
NA	TRBV11-2	NA	TRBJ2-2	CASSQGSGELFF	TGTGCCAGCAGCCAGGGTTCCGGGGAGCTGTTTTTT
NA	TRBV19	TRBD1	TRBJ1-5	CASSIDRGTAQHF	TGTGCCAGTAGTATAGATAGGGGGACAGCCCAGCATTTT
NA	TRBV5-1	TRBD1	TRBJ2-1	CASSSRQGLNEQFF	TGCGCCAGCAGCTCGCGACAGGGGCTAAATGAGCAGTTCTTC
NA	TRBV7-9	NA	TRBJ2-7	CASSLVADYEQYF	TGTGCCAGCAGCCTGGTGGCGGACTACGAGCAGTACTTC
few	TRBV27	TRBD1	TRBJ2-1	CASSLGTGGYNEQFF	TGTGCCAGCAGTTTAGGGACAGGGGGTTACAATGAGCAGTTCTTC
once	TRBV11-2	NA	TRBJ2-3	CASSPRGVAYTDTQYF	TGTGCCAGCAGCCCCCGAGGAGTAGCTTACACAGATACGCAGTATTTT
NA	TRBV3-1/TRBV3-2	TRBD2	TRBJ2-1	CASSQEIAGYNEQFF	TGTGCCAGCAGCCAAGAAATAGCGGGTTACAATGAGCAGTTCTTC
NA	TRBV19	NA	TRBJ1-1	CASSIGGQDEAFF	TGTGCCAGTAGTATAGGAGGGCAGGATGAAGCTTTCTTT
once	TRBV2	TRBD1	TRBJ2-7	CASSGDREYEQYF	TGTGCCAGCAGCGGGGACAGGGAATACGAGCAGTACTTC
NA	TRBV4-1	NA	TRBJ1-5	CASSQGRNQPQHF	TGCGCCAGCAGCCAAGGGCGGAATCAGCCCCAGCATTTT
NA	TRBV12-3/TRBV12-4	TRBD1	TRBJ1-2	CASKKQGIYGYTF	TGTGCCAGCAAAAAACAGGGGATCTATGGCTACACCTTC
NA	TRBV4-2	TRBD2	TRBJ2-3	CASSQRTGGDTQYF	TGTGCCAGCAGCCAACGGACGGGGGGAGATACGCAGTATTTT
NA	TRBV5-1	NA	TRBJ2-6	CASSFSGAYSGANVLTF	TGCGCCAGCAGCTTCTCAGGCGCCTACTCTGGGGCCAACGTCCTGACTTTC
NA	TRBV19	TRBD2	TRBJ2-1	CASSMGLGTSYNEQFF	TGTGCCAGTAGTATGGGACTTGGGACTAGCTACAATGAGCAGTTCTTC
NA	TRBV11-3	TRBD2	TRBJ2-7	CASSIGTKGAEQYF	TGTGCCAGCAGCATCGGGACTAAGGGCGCCGAGCAGTACTTC
NA	TRBV6-5	TRBD2	TRBJ2-7	CASSSGLATSSYEQYF	TGTGCCAGCAGTTCGGGACTAGCGACTAGCTCCTACGAGCAGTACTTC
NA	TRBV4-2	TRBD1	TRBJ1-2	CASSQMTGLYGYTF	TGTGCCAGCAGCCAAATGACAGGGTTATATGGCTACACCTTC
NA	TRBV5-5	NA	TRBJ1-1	CASSSGAGTEAFF	TGTGCCAGCAGCTCAGGAGCGGGGACTGAAGCTTTCTTT
NA	TRBV9	NA	TRBJ2-2	CASRRNPDTGELFF	TGTGCCAGCAGGCGTAACCCGGACACCGGGGAGCTGTTTTTT
NA	TRBV5-1	NA	TRBJ2-7	CACVRPGPYEQYF	TGCGCCTGCGTTCGGCCAGGGCCCTACGAGCAGTACTTC
NA	TRBV6-1	TRBD2	TRBJ2-7	CASSEAGSGVYEQYF	TGTGCCAGCAGTGAAGCGGGTAGCGGGGTCTACGAGCAGTACTTC
NA	TRBV12-5	NA	TRBJ1-1	CASGSLPDTEAFF	TGTGCTAGTGGTTCTTTACCGGACACTGAAGCTTTCTTT
few	TRBV5-4	TRBD2	TRBJ2-2	CASSPTSGGAIGELFF	TGTGCCAGCAGCCCAACTAGCGGGGGGGCTATCGGGGAGCTGTTTTTT